The 21 T cell receptor beta chains below come from one sample, sequenced in a study of beta chain features in type 1 diabetes. These TCRs are of unknown antigen specificity. All of the isolated RNA was reverse transcribed, so expressed TCRB transcripts were sequenced. This table comes from immunoSEQ multiplex PCR, and its TCRdb copy is limited to in-frame clones, with some not included. The profile shows tens of thousands of clones, 40% to 65% of them singletons. Notes on the study in general: Among patients with Type 1 diabetes, TCRB CDR3s were moderately but significantly shorter in every one of the four CD4+ subsets.

Source material: Tregs from blood. Every receptor here comes from a woman aged 40 to 50 with type 1 diabetes.

This clone was counted once. The chain combines TRBV5-4 with TRBJ1-1, with 7 positions matching TRBD1. Trimming removed 4 bases from V and 4 bases from J; junction bases left unmatched: 7. From germline, CDR1 is SGHNT and CDR2 YYREEE (reference sequence). The CDR3 is made up of 14 amino acids. The CDR3 region is CASSLGTAATEAFF. As DNA, the CDR3 is TGTGCCAGCAGCCTAGGGACAGCGGCCACTGAAGCTTTCTTT.

This clone was counted a single time. The rearrangement uses TRBV7-2 and TRBJ2-7, with 7 bases aligning to TRBD2. Germline V gene sequence: CDR1 SGHTA, CDR2 FQGNSA. With 1 base clipped from V and 2 bases from J, the junction kept 8 bases outside the gene matches. There are 16 residues in the CDR3. CDR3 residues: CASSLGGGVSTYEQYF. Written as DNA, the CDR3 is TGTGCCAGCAGCTTAGGCGGGGGTGTCTCTACCTACGAGCAGTACTTC.

The chain is built from TRBV2 and TRBJ1-5, with D possibly being TRBD1 (6 bases). Germline lookup yields CDR1 SNHLY and CDR2 FYNNEI. V was shortened by 6 bases and J by 5 bases, with 11 bases between the two germline ends. The CDR3 length is 13 residues. CDR3 sequence (DNA): TGTGCCAGCAGCCAGGGGCCCTATCAGCCCCAGCATTTT. Its protein product is CASSQGPYQPQHF.

The J gene is TRBJ1-1, the V gene TRBV7-3; the D gene is possibly TRBD1 (5 bases). The V end lost 4 bases, the J end lost 3 bases, and 21 bases lay between the germline ends. This CDR3 has 17 amino acids. Germline CDR1 SGHTA, CDR2 FQGTGA. In DNA, the CDR3 is TGTGCCAGCAGCTCCCTGCTTGGTCAGGGACTTGACACTGAAGCTTTCTTT. This sequence encodes CASSSLLGQGLDTEAFF.

This sequence joins TRBV28 and TRBJ2-5; no clear D gene. Germline CDR1 and CDR2: MDHEN and SYDVKM. The CDR3 has 11 amino acids. Trimming took off 6 bases at V and 2 bases at J, with 4 bases between the two ends. This CDR3 reads CASSLQETQYF. DNA of the CDR3: TGTGCCAGCAGCCTACAAGAGACCCAGTACTTC.

This clone was observed a handful of times. V gene TRBV6-5 combines with J gene TRBJ1-1, with D uncertain. The CDR3 runs 15 residues. With 2 bases removed from V and 5 bases from J, the gap between germline ends came to 15 bases. Germline V gene sequence: CDR1 MNHEY, CDR2 SVGAGI. The CDR3 loop is CASSYLRGWGTEAFF. In DNA, the CDR3 is TGTGCCAGCAGTTACCTACGGGGATGGGGAACTGAAGCTTTCTTT.

The rearrangement joins TRBV28 to TRBJ2-1, with TRBD1 matching 9 bases. CDR1 and CDR2 (germline): MDHEN, SYDVKM. The CDR3 has 15 residues. Trimming at V came to 4 bases and at J to 8 bases, leaving 9 bases not matched to a gene. In DNA form, the CDR3 reads TGTGCCAGCAGTTGGACCGGGACAGGGAGGCATGAGCAGTTCTTC. This gives the protein CASSWTGTGRHEQFF. Complete variable domain (other parts from reference TRBV28 and TRBJ2-1): DVKVTQSSRYLVKRTGEKVFLECVQDMDHENMFWYRQDPGLGLRLIYFSYDVKMKEKGDIPEGYSVSREKKERFSLILESASTNQTSMYLCASSWTGTGRHEQFFGPGTRLTVL.

This chain uses TRBV9 with TRBJ1-1, with D perhaps matching TRBD1 (6 bases). In germline, CDR1 is SGDLS, CDR2 YYNGEE. Trimming removed 4 bases from V and 4 bases from J, with 26 bases in between. The CDR3 runs to 18 residues. In nucleotides, the CDR3 is TGTGCCAGCAGCCCTCCCGTGAGGGGGGGCGCGGAGTTCACTGAAGCTTTCTTT. Residues: CASSPPVRGGAEFTEAFF.

This clone has more than one count but fewer than ten. V is TRBV4-1 and J is TRBJ2-7; 8 nucleotides match TRBD1. The germline V gene encodes CDR1 MGHRA and CDR2 YSYEKL. The CDR3 is 15 residues long. Trimming took 4 bases from V and 4 from J; bases not matched to a gene: 9. This CDR3 is CASSPGTGVGYEQYF. CDR3 coding DNA: TGCGCCAGCAGCCCGGGGACAGGTGTTGGGTACGAGCAGTACTTC.

This clone is a singleton in its sample. This chain uses TRBV30 with TRBJ2-1, with a possible D match to TRBD1 (6 bases). The CDR3 spans 17 residues. The germline gives CDR1 GTSNPN, CDR2 SVGIG (reference sequence). V was shortened by 0 bases and J by 7 bases, with 22 bases between the two germline ends. The CDR3 sequence is CAWSVLGGIGVANEQFF. The CDR3 nucleotides read TGTGCCTGGAGTGTACTTGGGGGCATCGGCGTTGCAAATGAGCAGTTCTTC.

This rearrangement joins TRBV5-1 to TRBJ2-1, with D perhaps TRBD1 (7 bases). Trimming cost V 4 bases and J 6 bases, with 14 bases left between them. This CDR3 spans 14 amino acids. In germline, CDR1 is SGHRS, CDR2 YFSETQ. Written as DNA, the CDR3 is TGCGCCAGCAGCGGATACAGGGGAGGCAATGAGCAGTTCTTC. This codes for CASSGYRGGNEQFF.

The V gene is TRBV28, the J gene TRBJ2-3; 8 bases map to TRBD1. The CDR3 length is 15 residues. J was trimmed by 5 bases and V by 5 bases; bases with no gene match: 9. CDR1 MDHEN and CDR2 SYDVKM come from the germline V gene. CDR3 sequence (DNA): TGTGCCAGCAGTCCCTTAGGACAGGGAAAAGATACGCAGTATTTT. Residues: CASSPLGQGKDTQYF.

The V gene is TRBV2, the J gene TRBJ1-1; 8 bases agree with TRBD1. V lost 6 bases and J lost 5; bases outside the gene matches: 5. The CDR3 runs to 13 residues. Looked up from germline, CDR1 is SNHLY and CDR2 is FYNNEI. The CDR3 is CASRLRQGTEAFF. As DNA, the CDR3 is TGTGCCAGCAGGCTTCGACAGGGGACTGAAGCTTTCTTT.

V gene TRBV5-1 combines with J gene TRBJ2-6, with 8 bases lining up with TRBD1. The CDR3 covers 16 residues. The J segment lost 3 bases and the V segment lost 4 bases, leaving 6 bases of the junction unmatched. Germline values: CDR1 SGHRS, CDR2 YFSETQ. For the CDR3, the DNA is TGCGCCAGCAGCCCCCTGACAGGGGTTGGGGCCAACGTCCTGACTTTC. This encodes CASSPLTGVGANVLTF.

The rearrangement links TRBV7-2 to TRBJ2-2, with D hard to call. Trimming left V 7 bases short and J 0 bases short, with 18 bases between. This CDR3 contains 17 residues. Germline CDR1 SGHTA, CDR2 FQGNSA. CDR3 sequence reads: CASTQTWRFANTGELFF. The CDR3 coding sequence is TGTGCCAGCACCCAGACGTGGCGGTTCGCGAACACCGGGGAGCTGTTTTTT.

This clone has only a few counts. The chain recombines TRBV7-3 with TRBJ2-1; D remains ambiguous. CDR1 is SGHTA and CDR2 is FQGTGA in the germline V gene. V was trimmed by 5 bases and J by 6 bases, leaving 11 bases between them. The CDR3 covers 13 residues. DNA of the CDR3: TGTGCCAGCAGCACGACAACCGGCAATGAGCAGTTCTTC. Its translation: CASSTTTGNEQFF. Variable domain in full (rest from reference TRBV7-3 and TRBJ2-1): GAGVSQTPSNKVTEKGKYVELRCDPISGHTALYWYRQSLGQGPEFLIYFQGTGAADDSGLPNDRFFAVRPEGSVSTLKIQRTERGDSAVYLCASSTTTGNEQFFGPGTRLTVL.

This chain joins TRBV7-2 and TRBJ2-1, with D perhaps TRBD1 (5 bases). Germline-derived CDR1 and CDR2 are SGHTA and FQGNSA. This CDR3 contains 13 residues. The V end lost 0 bases, the J end lost 10 bases, and 10 bases lay between the germline ends. DNA of the CDR3: TGTGCCAGCAGCTTAGCTGGGGCGTACGAGCAGTTCTTC. It translates to CASSLAGAYEQFF.

There are a few counts of this clone. This sequence joins TRBV5-1 and TRBJ2-7, with 10 positions matching TRBD1. The CDR3 length is 15 residues. V was pared by 3 bases and J by 5 bases, with 8 bases of the junction left unmatched. Germline V gene lookup returns CDR1 SGHRS and CDR2 YFSETQ. For the CDR3, the DNA is TGCGCCAGCAGCTATATGCCGGGACAGGGGAACGAGCAGTACTTC. Amino acids: CASSYMPGQGNEQYF.

The chain employs TRBV4-2 and TRBJ2-1; tentatively, D is TRBD2 (6 bases). Deletions cut 0 bases from V and 0 bases from J, with 12 bases between. CDR1 is LGHNA and CDR2 is YNFKEQ in the germline V gene. This CDR3 has 17 amino acids. DNA for the CDR3: TGTGCCAGCAGCCAAGATCAAGCCGGGAGCTCCTACAATGAGCAGTTCTTC. This sequence encodes CASSQDQAGSSYNEQFF.

A remark on this clone: An end of the junction differs from the germline gene, which may be a read error. The identical CDR3 is also encoded by other nucleotide sequences in the sample. This chain uses TRBV4-3 with TRBJ2-1, with D possibly being TRBD1 (6 bases). CDR3 size: 14 residues. Per germline, CDR1 LGHNA and CDR2 YSLEER. CDR3 in amino acids: CASSQETGNNEQFF. The CDR3 nucleotides are TGCGCCAGTAGCCAAGAGACAGGTAACAATGAGCAGTTCTTC.

This clone was seen a handful of times. The chain couples TRBV11-2 to TRBJ2-3, with 8 bases that match TRBD2. From germline, CDR1 is SGHAT and CDR2 FQNNGV. Losses at the gene ends were 1 base for V and 2 bases for J; bases not matched to a gene: 5. This CDR3 is 16 amino acids long. The CDR3 protein is CASSLGLAGLTDTQYF. The CDR3 nucleotides read TGTGCCAGCAGCTTAGGGCTAGCGGGCCTCACAGATACGCAGTATTTT.